This TCR beta chain was captured in a study of T cells in Graves' hyperthyroidism and ophthalmopathy. This clonotype was detected ten times or more. Its target is not known. Whole-study results and caveats: Most clonotypes expanded in thyroid above 0.001 were likewise present in blood. In validation, the model predicted ophthalmopathy. These predictions came a median 6.5 months before onset.

Researchers took RNA transcripts and amplified the TCR beta CDR3 regions from them. RT-PCR in the first round (using the HTBI primer set) targeted the TCR CDR3. TCRdb independently ran MiXCR on the multiplex PCR reads; one entry per CDR3 protein. Counted here are hundreds of thousands of distinct CDR3 sequences, around 15% occurring once; the ten biggest clones make up about an eighth. CDR1 and CDR2 (germline): KGHSH, LQKENI. The CDR3 extends over 16 amino acids. Trimming took off 3 bases at V and 7 bases at J, with 18 bases between the two ends. V gene TRBV18 combines with J gene TRBJ2-2, with D perhaps matching TRBD1 or TRBD2 (5 bases each). This TCR derives from a woman in her forties or fifties with Graves' ophthalmopathy. Sequencing was done on a sample of blood. This CDR3 is CASSPRDLAFIGELFF. CDR3 bases: TGTGCCAGCTCACCCCGGGACCTCGCATTTATCGGGGAGCTGTTTTTT.